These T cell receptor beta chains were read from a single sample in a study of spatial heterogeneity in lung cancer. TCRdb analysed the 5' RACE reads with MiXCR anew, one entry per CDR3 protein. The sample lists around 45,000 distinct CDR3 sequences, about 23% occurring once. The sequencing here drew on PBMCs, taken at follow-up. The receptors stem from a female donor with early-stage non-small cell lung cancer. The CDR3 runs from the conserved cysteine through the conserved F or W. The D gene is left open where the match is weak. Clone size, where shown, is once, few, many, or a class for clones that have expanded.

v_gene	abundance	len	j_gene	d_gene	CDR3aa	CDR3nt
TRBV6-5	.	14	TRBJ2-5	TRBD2	CASSRTSEQETQYF	TGTGCCAGCAGCAGGACTAGCGAACAAGAGACCCAGTACTTC
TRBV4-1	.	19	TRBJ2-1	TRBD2	CASSQDDRGLAGNNNEQFF	TGCGCCAGCAGCCAAGATGATAGGGGCCTAGCGGGAAATAATAATGAGCAGTTCTTC
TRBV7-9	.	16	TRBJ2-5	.	CASSVGISGAIETQYF	TGTGCCAGCAGCGTCGGGATTTCAGGGGCAATCGAGACCCAGTACTTC
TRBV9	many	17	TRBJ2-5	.	CASSVGFRPTPQETQYF	TGTGCCAGCAGCGTAGGCTTTAGACCGACTCCCCAAGAGACCCAGTACTTC
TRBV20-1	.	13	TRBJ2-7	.	CSASGTLAFEQYF	TGCAGTGCTAGCGGGACACTAGCTTTCGAGCAGTACTTC
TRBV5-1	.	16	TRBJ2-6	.	CASSVGTTFGANVLTF	TGCGCCAGCAGCGTCGGGACAACGTTCGGGGCCAACGTCCTGACTTTC
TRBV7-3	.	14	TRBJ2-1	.	CDSSNQGGYNEQFF	TGTGACAGCTCTAACCAAGGGGGGTACAATGAGCAGTTCTTC
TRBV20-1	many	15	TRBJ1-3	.	CSARDPLRSGNTIYF	TGCAGTGCTAGAGATCCGCTACGCTCTGGAAACACCATATATTTT
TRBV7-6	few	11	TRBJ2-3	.	CASSFRDTQYF	TGTGCCAGCAGCTTTCGGGATACGCAGTATTTT
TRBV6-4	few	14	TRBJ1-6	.	CASSLGAGNSPLHF	TGTGCCAGCAGTTTGGGGGCTGGTAATTCACCCCTCCACTTT